The 25 T cell receptor beta chains in this list originate from one sample, sequenced in a study of blood T cell repertoires in COVID-19. Method: immunoSEQ multiplex PCR; TCRdb's copy keeps in-frame clones and lacks some. The table includes around 400,000 clones, around 87% detected once. Input material: peripheral blood. These receptors came from a woman aged 55-75 years with COVID-19, enrolled during active disease.

This chain connects TRBV4-1 to TRBJ2-1; D is perhaps TRBD2 (6 bases). In germline, CDR1 is MGHRA, CDR2 YSYEKL. Trimming removed 2 bases at V and 7 bases at J, with 18 bases between. CDR3 length equals 16 residues. The CDR3 DNA follows: TGCGCCAGCAGCCAACCCTTCGTGACGACTAGGAATGAGCAGTTCTTC. This encodes CASSQPFVTTRNEQFF.

J is TRBJ2-5 and V is TRBV12-5; TRBD2 matches at 8 bases. Germline-derived CDR1 and CDR2 are LGHNT and FRNRAP. The trim removed 0 bases at V and 5 bases at J, leaving 23 bases unmatched. The CDR3 consists of 21 residues. The CDR3 is CASGLVRKLTGGRKITETQYF. The CDR3 region has the DNA TGTGCTAGTGGTTTGGTACGCAAATTGACGGGGGGGCGGAAAATCACCGAGACCCAGTACTTC. Together with reference TRBV12-5 and TRBJ2-5, the CDR3 gives the full variable domain: DARVTQTPRHKVTEMGQEVTMRCQPILGHNTVFWYRQTMMQGLELLAYFRNRAPLDDSGMPKDRFSAEMPDATLATLKIQPSEPRDSAVYFCASGLVRKLTGGRKITETQYFGPGTRLLVL.

This chain uses TRBV7-9 with TRBJ1-4, with D perhaps TRBD1 (5 bases). CDR1 is SEHNR, CDR2 FQNEAQ, per germline (reference sequence). Trimming took 5 bases from V and 2 from J, leaving 18 bases between them. CDR3 length: 17 residues. The chain's CDR3 is CASSPYSGRYTNEKLFF. In DNA, the CDR3 is TGTGCCAGCAGCCCATACTCAGGGCGGTACACTAATGAAAAACTGTTTTTT.

The gene calls are TRBV5-6 and TRBJ1-3, with TRBD1 matching 9 bases. The CDR3 totals 13 residues. V trimming: 7 bases; J trimming: 4 bases; junction bases outside the gene matches: 3. Per the germline V gene, CDR1 is SGHDT and CDR2 is YYEEEE. CDR3 DNA sequence: TGTGCCAGCCGGACAGGGGTGGGAAACACCATATATTTT. Translation gives CASRTGVGNTIYF.

The rearrangement links TRBV5-5 to TRBJ1-2, with D uncertain. V was trimmed by 4 bases and J by 5 bases, leaving 24 bases between them. Germline assignment: CDR1 SGHKS and CDR2 YYEKEE (reference sequence). The CDR3 totals 17 residues. For the CDR3, the DNA is TGTGCCAGCAGCCCAGCCCCCTTAAAATCAGGCAGTTATGGCTACACCTTC. This sequence encodes CASSPAPLKSGSYGYTF.

The chain recombines TRBV7-9 with TRBJ2-7; 12 positions agree with TRBD1. The J segment lost 3 bases and the V segment lost 5 bases, leaving 2 bases of the junction unmatched. The germline V gene has CDR1 SEHNR and CDR2 FQNEAQ (reference sequence). The CDR3 totals 14 residues. The CDR3 region has the DNA TGTGCCAGCAGCGGGGACAGGGGGCTCTACGAGCAGTACTTC. Amino acids: CASSGDRGLYEQYF.

The chain has TRBV6-6 and TRBJ2-2, with 7 bases fitting TRBD1. Trimming took 6 bases from V and 6 from J; bases not matched to a gene: 1. The CDR3 totals 12 residues. Germline V gene sequence: CDR1 MNHNY, CDR2 SVGAGI (reference sequence). CDR3 coding DNA: TGTGCCAGCAGGACAGGGTCCGGGGAGCTGTTTTTT. Amino acid sequence: CASRTGSGELFF.

The rearrangement joins TRBV6-6 to TRBJ2-2; TRBD1 might be the D (7 bases). This CDR3 contains 13 residues. The V end lost 6 bases, the J end lost 8 bases, and 13 bases lay between the germline ends. CDR1 MNHNY and CDR2 SVGAGI come from the germline V gene (reference sequence). The CDR3 DNA reads as TGTGCCAGCAGGGCAGGGGGGTCGGGGGAGCTGTTTTTT. This encodes CASRAGGSGELFF.

The chain links TRBV3-1 (or the pseudogene TRBV3-2) to TRBJ2-5, with TRBD2 matching 10 bases. The CDR3 runs to 16 residues. Germline V CDR1 and CDR2: LGHDT, YNNKEL (reference sequence). After removal of 1 base from V and 2 bases from J, the junction contained 4 bases not matched to a gene. The CDR3 nucleotides are TGTGCCAGCAGCCAAGTTACACTAGCGGGGCAAGAGACCCAGTACTTC. Encoded protein: CASSQVTLAGQETQYF.

CDR3 sequence reads: CASPKDTGPNTEAFF. The CDR3 DNA reads as TGTGCCAGCCCTAAGGATACAGGCCCAAACACTGAAGCTTTCTTT. The chain is built from TRBV6-6 and TRBJ1-1; TRBD1 is a possible D gene (5 bases). This CDR3 comprises 15 residues. V lost 8 bases, J lost 2 bases, and 18 bases lay in between. Germline values: CDR1 MNHNY, CDR2 SVGAGI (reference sequence).

The genes are TRBV28 and TRBJ1-5, with 10 bases that match TRBD1. The germline CDR1 and CDR2 sequences are MDHEN and SYDVKM. This CDR3 is 16 amino acids long. The J segment lost 1 base and the V segment lost 6 bases, leaving 6 bases of the junction unmatched. CDR3 residues: CASRKTGGASNQPQHF. The CDR3 nucleotides read TGTGCCAGCAGAAAGACAGGGGGCGCGAGCAATCAGCCCCAGCATTTT.

The chain combines TRBV5-5 with TRBJ1-1, with D possibly matching TRBD1 (5 bases). Trimming shortened V by 3 bases and J by 0 bases, and 12 bases separated the two germline ends. The CDR3 loop spans 15 amino acids. CDR1 and CDR2 from the germline V gene are SGHKS and YYEKEE (reference sequence). The CDR3 is CASSSLGGMNTEAFF. CDR3 DNA sequence: TGTGCCAGCAGCTCTCTGGGGGGAATGAACACTGAAGCTTTCTTT.

J is TRBJ1-2 and V is TRBV19; unclear D gene. This CDR3 has 14 residues. V lost 7 bases and J 3 bases, leaving 15 bases between the germline ends. The germline V gene encodes CDR1 LNHDA and CDR2 SQIVND (reference sequence). This CDR3 reads CASTMGGGYYGYTF. CDR3 nucleotide sequence: TGTGCCAGTACCATGGGTGGCGGGTACTATGGCTACACCTTC.

The V gene is TRBV5-1, the J gene TRBJ1-1, with TRBD1 matching over 8 bases. V was pared by 0 bases and J by 6 bases, with 7 bases of the junction left unmatched. The CDR3 is made up of 15 amino acids. Germline V gene data show CDR1 as SGHRS and CDR2 as YFSETQ. The CDR3 nucleotides are TGCGCCAGCAGCTTGGGACAGGGGTTTATCGCTGAAGCTTTCTTT. It translates to CASSLGQGFIAEAFF.

This sequence joins TRBV15 and TRBJ1-5; no reliable D call. Germline V gene sequence: CDR1 LNHNV, CDR2 YYDKDF (reference sequence). The CDR3 is made up of 15 amino acids. With 6 bases removed from V and 0 bases from J, the gap between germline ends came to 12 bases. The CDR3 nucleotides are TGTGCCACCAGAGACCGACGGGATAGCAATCAGCCCCAGCATTTT. Protein sequence: CATRDRRDSNQPQHF.

V and J are TRBV7-6 and TRBJ2-2; weak D call: TRBD2 (6 bases). The V gene lost 5 bases and the J gene lost 5 bases, with 6 bases spanning the gap. The CDR3 loop spans 12 amino acids. Germline V gene lookup returns CDR1 SGHVS and CDR2 FNYEAQ. The CDR3 here is CASSRGTGELFF. In DNA form, the CDR3 reads TGTGCCAGCAGCCGGGGGACCGGGGAGCTGTTTTTT.

The chain has TRBV5-1 and TRBJ2-5, with D maybe TRBD2 (5 bases). Germline V gene sequence: CDR1 SGHRS, CDR2 YFSETQ. The CDR3 has 15 amino acids. V was shortened by 2 bases and J by 3 bases, with 14 bases between the two germline ends. This CDR3 is CASSFARREKETQYF. In nucleotides, the CDR3 is TGCGCCAGCAGCTTCGCCAGACGGGAAAAAGAGACCCAGTACTTC.

The rearrangement links TRBV4-1 to TRBJ1-1, with D maybe TRBD1 (6 bases). CDR1 and CDR2 (germline): MGHRA, YSYEKL. V lost 2 bases to trimming and J lost 7 bases, with 17 bases between them. This CDR3 is 15 amino acids long. As DNA, the CDR3 is TGCGCCAGCAGCCAACCCACACAGGGATTGAATGAAGCTTTCTTT. It is translated as CASSQPTQGLNEAFF.

The gene calls are TRBV2 and TRBJ1-5; the match to TRBD1 covers 7 bases. CDR1 SNHLY and CDR2 FYNNEI come from the germline V gene. The CDR3 totals 15 residues. The V segment lost 5 bases and the J segment 1 base; nucleotides outside the gene matches: 5. The DNA of the CDR3 is TGTGCCAGCAGTCGTGGACAGGAGAGCAATCAGCCCCAGCATTTT. Its translation is CASSRGQESNQPQHF.

The chain recombines TRBV5-1 with TRBJ1-1, with 7 positions matching TRBD1. CDR1 is SGHRS, CDR2 YFSETQ, per germline. V was pared by 4 bases and J by 1 base, with 1 base of the junction left unmatched. The CDR3 runs 13 residues. The CDR3 spells CASSRTGNTEAFF. In DNA form, the CDR3 reads TGCGCCAGCAGCAGGACAGGGAACACTGAAGCTTTCTTT.

The chain couples TRBV5-4 to TRBJ1-1, with a possible D match to TRBD1 (6 bases). The CDR3 spans 15 residues. The ends were cut back, 0 bases at V and 5 bases at J, with 14 bases in the middle. Germline assignment: CDR1 SGHNT and CDR2 YYREEE (reference sequence). The CDR3 here is CASSLGTGSWTEAFF. CDR3 DNA sequence: TGTGCCAGCAGCTTGGGTACAGGGTCATGGACTGAAGCTTTCTTT. The whole variable domain, filled in from reference TRBV5-4 and TRBJ1-1, reads ETGVTQSPTHLIKTRGQQVTLRCSSQSGHNTVSWYQQALGQGPQFIFQYYREEENGRGNFPPRFSGLQFPNYSSELNVNALELDDSALYLCASSLGTGSWTEAFFGQGTRLTVV.

This clone was found a few times. The chain couples TRBV4-2 to TRBJ1-3, with D uncertain. Trimming pared 2 bases from V and 2 bases from J, leaving 7 bases between. Germline V gives CDR1 LGHNA, CDR2 YNFKEQ. The CDR3 has 14 residues. CDR3 region: CASSQRETGNTIYF. The CDR3 nucleotides are TGTGCCAGCAGCCAAAGAGAGACTGGAAACACCATATATTTT.

The genes are TRBV28 and TRBJ1-5, with D maybe TRBD1 (6 bases). CDR1 and CDR2 (germline): MDHEN, SYDVKM. There are 17 residues in the CDR3. Between the trimmed V and J ends, which lost 2 bases and 3 bases, there was a span of 17 bases. The CDR3 loop reads CASSLLGHRDLNQPQHF. CDR3 nucleotide sequence: TGTGCCAGCAGTTTACTGGGGCACAGGGATCTCAATCAGCCCCAGCATTTT.

The rearrangement joins TRBV7-2 to TRBJ1-2; 7 bases match TRBD1. The junction had 19 bases not matched to a gene; V was cut back by 4 bases and J by 8 bases. The CDR3 sequence is 17 residues long. Germline-derived CDR1 and CDR2 are SGHTA and FQGNSA. The CDR3 sequence: CASSSAAAGGSVGGYTF. The CDR3 DNA reads as TGTGCCAGCAGCTCTGCTGCGGCAGGGGGGTCAGTTGGGGGCTACACCTTC.

The rearrangement uses TRBV1 and TRBJ1-5. TRBV1 is a recognized pseudogene. The CDR3 totals 17 residues. CDR3 DNA: TGCACCAGCAGCCAGGCCGCGGGAGTTTTTAGCAATCAGCCCCAGCATTTT. This translates into CTSSQAAGVFSNQPQHF.